This record concerns one TCR beta chain sequence. Germline V gene lookup returns CDR1 DFQATT and CDR2 SNEGSKA (reference sequence). The CDR3 spans 15 residues. J was trimmed by 8 bases and V by 5 bases; bases with no gene match: 13. Original handling: A papillary thyroid cancer distant-metastasis classifier was built from CDR3 differences across clinicopathological groups. TCRdb re-clonotyped the PCR reads via MiXCR. These V and J calls are TCRdb output, not the study's own analysis. The repertoire has some 31,000 clones, approximately 17% of them found once; the top ten carry 6.9%. This entry belongs to a study of metastatic and nonmetastatic thyroid tumors. Study at large: Where malignant and benign thyroid patients were concerned, repertoires were compared across blood and tumor or nodule tissue.

No treatment had been given to any patient before thyroid surgery. The chain is built from TRBV20-1 and TRBJ2-1; 9 nucleotides line up with TRBD2. The receptor's source is a female donor with papillary thyroid cancer or a benign thyroid nodule (not recorded which). Some clones in this sample may be carry-over from other donors' samples. The sample comprised blood. CDR3 sequence: CSAPQGAGGGYEQFF. As DNA, the CDR3 is TGCAGTGCTCCCCAAGGGGCGGGAGGGGGCTATGAGCAGTTCTTC.